This record looks at one T cell receptor beta chain sequence and its context. Together with a sample-barcoded 5' primer, a J-beta primer mix was included in a second PCR lasting about 6 to 12 cycles. TCRdb itself ran the 5' RACE reads through MiXCR, one entry per CDR3 protein. In the table there are 630,000 or so distinct CDR3 sequences, about 34% of which are singletons. Trimming took off 1 base at V and 3 bases at J, with 11 bases between the two ends. The germline gives CDR1 SGDLS, CDR2 YYNGEE. The CDR3 totals 15 residues. This entry comes from a study of blood T cells in healthy people across ages.

This receptor was obtained from a woman older than 75 in good health. V usage is TRBV9 and J usage is TRBJ1-5; no clear D gene. The sequencing sample was made of blood. In DNA, the CDR3 is TGTGCCAGCAGCGTATCCGGGGAGTCCAATCAGCCCCAGCATTTT. Its translation is CASSVSGESNQPQHF.